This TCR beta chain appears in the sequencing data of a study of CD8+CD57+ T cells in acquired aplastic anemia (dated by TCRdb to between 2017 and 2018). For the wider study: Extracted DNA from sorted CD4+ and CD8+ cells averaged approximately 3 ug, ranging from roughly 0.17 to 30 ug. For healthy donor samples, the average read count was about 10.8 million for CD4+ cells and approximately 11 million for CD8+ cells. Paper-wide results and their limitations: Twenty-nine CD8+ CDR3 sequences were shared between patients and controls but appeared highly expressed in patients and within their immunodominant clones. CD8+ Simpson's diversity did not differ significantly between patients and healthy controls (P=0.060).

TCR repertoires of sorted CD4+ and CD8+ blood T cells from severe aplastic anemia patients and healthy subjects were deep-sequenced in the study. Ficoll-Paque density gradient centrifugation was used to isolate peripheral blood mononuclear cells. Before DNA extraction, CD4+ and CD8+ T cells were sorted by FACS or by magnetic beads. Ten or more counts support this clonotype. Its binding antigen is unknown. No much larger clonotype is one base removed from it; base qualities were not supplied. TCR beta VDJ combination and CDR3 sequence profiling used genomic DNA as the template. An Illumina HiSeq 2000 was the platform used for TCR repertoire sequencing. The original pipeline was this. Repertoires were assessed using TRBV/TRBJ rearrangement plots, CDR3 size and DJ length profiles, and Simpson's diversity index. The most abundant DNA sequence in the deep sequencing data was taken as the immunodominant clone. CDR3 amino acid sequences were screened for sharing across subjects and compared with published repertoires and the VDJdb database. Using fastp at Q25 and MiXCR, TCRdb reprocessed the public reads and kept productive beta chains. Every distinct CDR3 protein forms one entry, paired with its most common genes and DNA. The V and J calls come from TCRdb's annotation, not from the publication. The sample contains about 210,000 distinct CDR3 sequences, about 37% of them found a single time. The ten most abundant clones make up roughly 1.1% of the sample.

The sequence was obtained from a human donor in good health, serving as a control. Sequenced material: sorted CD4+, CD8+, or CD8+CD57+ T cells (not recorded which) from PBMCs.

The DNA reads TGTGCCAGCAGTTCCCGGACAGGGGGCAGGTTAGGTAACACTGAAGCTTTCTTT. Its translation reads: CASSSRTGGRLGNTEAFF. The sequence links TRBV6-2 or TRBV6-3 to TRBJ1-1; 11 junctional bases match TRBD1. For CDR1 and CDR2, the germline V gene lists MNHEY and SVGEGT. The CDR3 has 18 amino acids, counting the end cysteine and phenylalanine. Here the CDR3 DNA is all that survives: 54 bases in frame from base 1. Clipping removes 4 bases from V and 2 bases from J, with 12 as the unmatched junction base count.